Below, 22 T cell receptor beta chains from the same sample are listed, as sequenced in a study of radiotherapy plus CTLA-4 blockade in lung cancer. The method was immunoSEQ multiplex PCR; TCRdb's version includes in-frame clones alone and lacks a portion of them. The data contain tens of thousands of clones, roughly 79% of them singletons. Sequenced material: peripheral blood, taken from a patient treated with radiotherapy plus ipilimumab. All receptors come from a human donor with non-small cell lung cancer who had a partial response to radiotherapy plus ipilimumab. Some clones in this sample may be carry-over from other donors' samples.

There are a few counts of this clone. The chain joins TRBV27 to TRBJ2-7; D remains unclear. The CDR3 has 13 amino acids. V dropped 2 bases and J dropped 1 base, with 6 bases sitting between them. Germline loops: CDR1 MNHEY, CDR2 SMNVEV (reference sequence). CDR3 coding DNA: TGTGCCAGCAGTTTACATGAGTCCTACGAGCAGTACTTC. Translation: CASSLHESYEQYF.

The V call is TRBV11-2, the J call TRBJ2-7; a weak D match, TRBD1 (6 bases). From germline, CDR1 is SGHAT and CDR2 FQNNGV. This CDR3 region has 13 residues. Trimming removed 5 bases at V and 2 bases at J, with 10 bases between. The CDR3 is CASSADRAYEQYF. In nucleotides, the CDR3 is TGTGCCAGCAGCGCGGACAGAGCCTACGAGCAGTACTTC. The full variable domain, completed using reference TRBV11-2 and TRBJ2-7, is EAGVAQSPRYKIIEKRQSVAFWCNPISGHATLYWYQQILGQGPKLLIQFQNNGVVDDSQLPKDRFSAERLKGVDSTLKIQPAKLEDSAVYLCASSADRAYEQYFGPGTRLTVT.

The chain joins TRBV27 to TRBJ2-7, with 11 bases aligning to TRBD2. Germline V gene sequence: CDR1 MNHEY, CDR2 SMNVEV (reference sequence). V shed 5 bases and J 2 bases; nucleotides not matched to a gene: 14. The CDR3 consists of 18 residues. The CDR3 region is CASSRTSGSLPKTYEQYF. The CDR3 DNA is TGTGCCAGCAGTAGAACTAGCGGGAGCCTGCCGAAAACCTACGAGCAGTACTTC.

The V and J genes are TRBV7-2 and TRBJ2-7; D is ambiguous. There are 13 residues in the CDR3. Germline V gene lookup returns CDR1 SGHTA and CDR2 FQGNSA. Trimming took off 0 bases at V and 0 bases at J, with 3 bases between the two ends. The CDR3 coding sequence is TGTGCCAGCAGCTTAGCCATCTCCTACGAGCAGTACTTC. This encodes CASSLAISYEQYF.

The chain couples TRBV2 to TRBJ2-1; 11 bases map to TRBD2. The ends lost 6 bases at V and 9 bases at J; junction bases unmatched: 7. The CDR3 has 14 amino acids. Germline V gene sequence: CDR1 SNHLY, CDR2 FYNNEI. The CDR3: CASRYPGTSGEQFF. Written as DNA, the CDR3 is TGTGCCAGCAGGTACCCCGGGACTAGCGGTGAGCAGTTCTTC. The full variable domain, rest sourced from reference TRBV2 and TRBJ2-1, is EPEVTQTPSHQVTQMGQEVILRCVPISNHLYFYWYRQILGQKVEFLVSFYNNEISEKSEIFDDQFSVERPDGSNFTLKIRSTKLEDSAMYFCASRYPGTSGEQFFGPGTRLTVL.

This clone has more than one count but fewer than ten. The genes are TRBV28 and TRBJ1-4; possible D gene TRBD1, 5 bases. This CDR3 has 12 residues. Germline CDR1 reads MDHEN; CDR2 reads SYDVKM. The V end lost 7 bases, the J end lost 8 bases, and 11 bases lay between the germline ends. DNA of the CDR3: TGTGCCAGCACCACAGGAGGGGAAAAACTGTTTTTT. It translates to CASTTGGEKLFF.

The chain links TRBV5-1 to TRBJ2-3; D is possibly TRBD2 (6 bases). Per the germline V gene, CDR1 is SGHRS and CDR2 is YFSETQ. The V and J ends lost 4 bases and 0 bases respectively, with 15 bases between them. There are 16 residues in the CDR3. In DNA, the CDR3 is TGCGCCAGCAGCCGCGGGGTCGGTTCTAGCACAGATACGCAGTATTTT. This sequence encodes CASSRGVGSSTDTQYF.

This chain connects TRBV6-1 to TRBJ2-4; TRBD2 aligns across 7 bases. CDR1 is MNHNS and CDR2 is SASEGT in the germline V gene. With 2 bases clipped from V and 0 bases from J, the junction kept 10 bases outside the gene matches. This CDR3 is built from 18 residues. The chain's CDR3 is CASSELAGARGAKNIQYF. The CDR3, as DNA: TGTGCCAGCAGTGAACTTGCGGGAGCACGGGGAGCCAAAAACATTCAGTACTTC.

The CDR3 region is CASSLGVRATSNYGYTF. The CDR3 region has the DNA TGTGCCAGCAGCTTAGGGGTGCGGGCCACCTCTAACTATGGCTACACCTTC. The chain has TRBV11-3 and TRBJ1-2; unclear D gene. The germline V gene encodes CDR1 SGHNT and CDR2 YENEEA. The CDR3 totals 17 residues. The ends were cut back, 1 base at V and 0 bases at J, with 15 bases in the middle.

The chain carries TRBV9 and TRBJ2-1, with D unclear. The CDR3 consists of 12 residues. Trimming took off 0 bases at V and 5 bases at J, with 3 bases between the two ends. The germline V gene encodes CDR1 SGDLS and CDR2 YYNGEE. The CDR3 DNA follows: TGTGCCAGCAGCGTAGGGCACAATGAGCAGTTCTTC. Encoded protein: CASSVGHNEQFF.

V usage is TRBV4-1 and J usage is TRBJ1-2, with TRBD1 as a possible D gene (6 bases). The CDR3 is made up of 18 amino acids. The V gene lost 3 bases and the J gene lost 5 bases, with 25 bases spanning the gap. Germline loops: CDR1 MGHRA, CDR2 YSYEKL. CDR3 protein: CASSHPHARGRGTYGYTF. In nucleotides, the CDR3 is TGCGCCAGCAGCCATCCACACGCTCGGGGCAGGGGAACGTATGGCTACACCTTC.

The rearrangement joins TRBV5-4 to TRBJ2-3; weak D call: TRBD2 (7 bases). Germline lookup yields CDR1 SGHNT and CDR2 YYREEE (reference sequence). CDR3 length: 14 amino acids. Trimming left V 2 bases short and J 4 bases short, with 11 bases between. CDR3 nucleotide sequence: TGTGCCAGCAGCTTTCGGGGGGCTGCAGATACGCAGTATTTT. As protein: CASSFRGAADTQYF.

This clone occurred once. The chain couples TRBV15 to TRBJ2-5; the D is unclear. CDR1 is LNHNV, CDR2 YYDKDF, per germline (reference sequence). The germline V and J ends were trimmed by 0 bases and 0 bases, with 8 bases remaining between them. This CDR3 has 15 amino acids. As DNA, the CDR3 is TGTGCCACCAGCAGAGATAGGCTAGACCAAGAGACCCAGTACTTC. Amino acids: CATSRDRLDQETQYF.

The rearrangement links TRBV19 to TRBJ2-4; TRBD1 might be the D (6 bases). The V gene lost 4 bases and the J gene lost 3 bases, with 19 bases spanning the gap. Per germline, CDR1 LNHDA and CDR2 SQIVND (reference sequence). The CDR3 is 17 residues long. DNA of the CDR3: TGTGCCAGTAGTACCCTAACAGGGTCGAAGGGCAAAAACATTCAGTACTTC. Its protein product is CASSTLTGSKGKNIQYF.

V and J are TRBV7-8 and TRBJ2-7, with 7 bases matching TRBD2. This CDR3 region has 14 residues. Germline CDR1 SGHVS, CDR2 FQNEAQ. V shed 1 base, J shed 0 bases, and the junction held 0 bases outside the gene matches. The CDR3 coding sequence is TGTGCCAGCAGCTTAGGGACTAGCTCCTACGAGCAGTACTTC. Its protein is CASSLGTSSYEQYF.

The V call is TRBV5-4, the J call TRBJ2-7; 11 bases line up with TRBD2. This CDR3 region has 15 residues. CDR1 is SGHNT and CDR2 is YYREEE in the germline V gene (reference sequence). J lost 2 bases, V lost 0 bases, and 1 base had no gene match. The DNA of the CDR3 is TGTGCCAGCAGCTTGGTGACTAGCGGGACCTACGAGCAGTACTTC. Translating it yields CASSLVTSGTYEQYF.

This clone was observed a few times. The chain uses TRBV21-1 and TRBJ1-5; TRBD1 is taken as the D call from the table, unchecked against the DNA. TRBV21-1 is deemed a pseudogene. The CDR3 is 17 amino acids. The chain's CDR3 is CASSKDTINYSNQPQHF. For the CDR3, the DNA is TGTGCCAGCAGCAAAGATACAATCAATTATAGCAATCAGCCCCAGCATTTT.

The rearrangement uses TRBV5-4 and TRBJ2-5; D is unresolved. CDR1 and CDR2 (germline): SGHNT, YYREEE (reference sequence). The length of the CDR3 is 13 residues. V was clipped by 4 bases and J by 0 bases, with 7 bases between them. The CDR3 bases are TGTGCCAGCAGCATAGAGTACCAAGAGACCCAGTACTTC. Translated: CASSIEYQETQYF.

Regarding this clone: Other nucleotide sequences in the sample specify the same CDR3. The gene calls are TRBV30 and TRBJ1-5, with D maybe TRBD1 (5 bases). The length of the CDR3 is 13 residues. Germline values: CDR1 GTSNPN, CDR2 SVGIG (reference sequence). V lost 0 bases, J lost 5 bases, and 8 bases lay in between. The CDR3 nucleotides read TGTGCCTGGAGTGTGCAGGGCGATCAGCCCCAGCATTTT. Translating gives CAWSVQGDQPQHF.

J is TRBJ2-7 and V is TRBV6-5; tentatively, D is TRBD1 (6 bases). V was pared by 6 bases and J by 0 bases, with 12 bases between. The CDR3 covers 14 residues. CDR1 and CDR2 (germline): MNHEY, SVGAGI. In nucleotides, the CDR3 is TGTGCCAGCAGGCCGACAGGTAACTCCTACGAGCAGTACTTC. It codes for CASRPTGNSYEQYF.

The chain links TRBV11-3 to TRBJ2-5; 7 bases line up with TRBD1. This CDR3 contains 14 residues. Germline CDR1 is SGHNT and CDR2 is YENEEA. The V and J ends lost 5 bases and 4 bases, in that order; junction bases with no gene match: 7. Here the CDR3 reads CASSPQQGRETQYF. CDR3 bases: TGTGCCAGCAGCCCTCAACAGGGGAGAGAGACCCAGTACTTC.

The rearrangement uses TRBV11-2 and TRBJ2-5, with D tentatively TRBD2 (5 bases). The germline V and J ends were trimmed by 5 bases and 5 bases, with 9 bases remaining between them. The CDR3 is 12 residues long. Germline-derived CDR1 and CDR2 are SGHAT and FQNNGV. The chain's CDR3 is CASSGPGETQYF. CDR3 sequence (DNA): TGTGCCAGCAGCGGTCCGGGGGAGACCCAGTACTTC.